This T cell receptor beta chain was identified during a study of T cell responses to AZD1222 COVID-19 vaccine. Study results and limitations: Sampling captured repertoires only after the peak T cell response. Baseline seropositivity characterized only a handful of AZD1222 recipients. Donor demographics were predominantly white British with a female majority; clonal diversity may be underestimated. At 160-218 and 743-854, vaccine-associated CD4 TCRs were dominant, and they spanned spike.

The assay was immunoSEQ multiplex PCR, and TCRdb's table has in-frame clones only and misses some. In the table there are roughly 140,000 clones, 80% to 95% of which are singletons. V lost 3 bases to trimming and J lost 13 bases, with 15 bases between them. This CDR3 contains 12 residues. A note on this clone: Its specificity is not known.

The material sequenced was peripheral blood, taken on day 0 of MenACWY control vaccination. The chain uses TRBV12-3 or TRBV12-4 and TRBJ2-5; D possibly corresponds to TRBD1 (6 bases). The sequence was obtained from an adult in good health. In DNA, the CDR3 is TGTGCCAGCAGTTTGGACAGCTTAATCCGGTACTTC. It translates to CASSLDSLIRYF.